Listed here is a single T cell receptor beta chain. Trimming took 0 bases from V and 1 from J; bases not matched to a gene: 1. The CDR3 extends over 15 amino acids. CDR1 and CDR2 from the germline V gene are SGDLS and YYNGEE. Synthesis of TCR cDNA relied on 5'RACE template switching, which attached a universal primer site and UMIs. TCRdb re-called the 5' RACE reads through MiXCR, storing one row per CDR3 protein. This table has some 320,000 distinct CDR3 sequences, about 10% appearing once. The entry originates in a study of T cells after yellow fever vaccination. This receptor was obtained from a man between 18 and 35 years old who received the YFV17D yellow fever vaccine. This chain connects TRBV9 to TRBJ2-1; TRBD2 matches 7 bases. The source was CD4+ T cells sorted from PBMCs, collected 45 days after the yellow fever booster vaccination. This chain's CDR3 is CASSVGGGSYNEQFF. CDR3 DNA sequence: TGTGCCAGCAGCGTAGGCGGGGGATCCTACAATGAGCAGTTCTTC.